The 32 T cell receptor beta chains presented below share a single source sample, sequenced in a study of cytomegalovirus exposure and HLA in healthy donors (dated by TCRdb to between 2016 and 2019). The library was built by means of the immunoSEQ multiplex PCR assay. TCRdb obtained this table from immuneACCESS and retained in-frame rearrangements with V and J assigned. These tables miss some clones; where compared with another copy, unresolved V genes account for less than half of the shortfall, and the remainder is unexplained. This sample comprises 150,000 to 200,000 clones, about 95% of them detected only once. The ten biggest clones cover roughly 0.83% of the sample. The material sequenced was PBMCs. Every receptor here comes from a woman between 18 and 30 years old in good health and CMV-seronegative.

The V gene is TRBV7-2, the J gene TRBJ1-2; the match to TRBD1 covers 8 bases. V was pared by 3 bases and J by 2 bases, with 5 bases of the junction left unmatched. Germline V lookup: CDR1 SGHTA, CDR2 FQGNSA. CDR3 length equals 15 residues. CDR3 sequence (DNA): TGTGCCAGCAGCTTCGGACAGGGAACAAACTATGGCTACACCTTC. It specifies CASSFGQGTNYGYTF.

This chain links TRBV5-1 with TRBJ1-1, with unresolved D. Germline loops: CDR1 SGHRS, CDR2 YFSETQ. V lost 0 bases, J lost 4 bases, and 13 bases lay in between. This CDR3 region has 15 residues. CDR3 residues: CASSLANPRGTEAFF. CDR3 sequence (DNA): TGCGCCAGCAGCTTGGCCAACCCTCGAGGCACTGAAGCTTTCTTT.

This rearrangement joins TRBV29-1 to TRBJ2-3; D perhaps matches TRBD1 (6 bases). CDR1 and CDR2 from the germline V gene are SQVTM and ANQGSEA. With 0 bases removed from V and 1 base from J, the gap between germline ends came to 17 bases. The CDR3 length is 17 residues. CDR3 in amino acids: CSVEDLDRWTGTDTQYF. The CDR3 nucleotides are TGCAGCGTTGAAGATCTGGACCGATGGACAGGCACAGATACGCAGTATTTT.

This clone was observed once. The rearrangement joins TRBV7-2 to TRBJ2-5; D gene unclear. V shed 7 bases and J shed 4 bases, with 10 bases lying between them. The CDR3 covers 12 residues. The germline V gene encodes CDR1 SGHTA and CDR2 FQGNSA. This CDR3 reads CASNHPGETQYF. The CDR3 bases are TGTGCCAGCAACCACCCGGGAGAGACCCAGTACTTC.

V and J are TRBV30 and TRBJ1-6, with TRBD1 matching 7 bases. V shed 2 bases, J shed 7 bases, and the junction held 5 bases outside the gene matches. This CDR3 is 14 amino acids long. Germline V lookup: CDR1 GTSNPN, CDR2 SVGIG (reference sequence). The CDR3 bases are TGTGCCTGGAGTCGGGACAGCGGAAATTCACCCCTCCACTTT. Translation: CAWSRDSGNSPLHF. Using reference TRBV30 and TRBJ1-6 for the parts outside the CDR3, the full variable domain is SQTIHQWPATLVQPVGSPLSLECTVEGTSNPNLYWYRQAAGRGLQLLFYSVGIGQISSEVPQNLSASRPQDRQFILSSKKLLLSDSGFYLCAWSRDSGNSPLHFGNGTRLTVT.

This chain links TRBV13 with TRBJ2-4; 8 bases align to TRBD2. This CDR3 spans 15 amino acids. V trimming: 6 bases; J trimming: 1 base; junction bases outside the gene matches: 5. Germline values: CDR1 PRHDT, CDR2 FYEKMQ (reference sequence). The CDR3: CASSRRGGAKNIQYF. The CDR3 DNA follows: TGTGCCAGCAGTCGTCGGGGGGGGGCCAAAAACATTCAGTACTTC.

V is TRBV2 and J is TRBJ2-2, with TRBD2 identical over 11 bases. CDR3 length equals 15 residues. Germline CDR1 reads SNHLY; CDR2 reads FYNNEI. V shed 5 bases and J 6 bases; nucleotides not matched to a gene: 5. CDR3 coding DNA: TGTGCCAGCAGTCCATTAGCGGGGGGGCCCGGGGAGCTGTTTTTT. Protein sequence: CASSPLAGGPGELFF.

The V and J genes are TRBV6-9 and TRBJ1-3; D unresolved. Germline V gene data show CDR1 as MNHGY and CDR2 as SVAAGI. The CDR3 contains 13 residues. Deletions cut 11 bases from V and 0 bases from J, with 11 bases between. CDR3 sequence (DNA): TGTGCCGCCCTACAGCCCTCTGGAAACACCATATATTTT. Its protein is CAALQPSGNTIYF.

The chain combines TRBV6-5 with TRBJ1-6; D is uncertain. CDR1 MNHEY and CDR2 SVGAGI come from the germline V gene. V lost 6 bases, J lost 10 bases, and 19 bases lay in between. The CDR3 is 15 amino acids. The chain's CDR3 is CASSRDGSLESPLHF. The CDR3, as DNA: TGTGCCAGCAGCCGGGATGGGTCCCTAGAATCACCCCTCCACTTT.

This clone occurred a few times. This sequence joins TRBV2 and TRBJ2-7; no definite D call. V was clipped by 5 bases and J by 0 bases, with 8 bases between them. Germline CDR1 reads SNHLY; CDR2 reads FYNNEI. The length of the CDR3 is 13 residues. CDR3 DNA sequence: TGTGCCAGCAGTCCAACAAGCTCCTACGAGCAGTACTTC. Translated: CASSPTSSYEQYF.

The chain carries TRBV9 and TRBJ2-3; the match to TRBD2 covers 10 bases. CDR1 and CDR2 (germline): SGDLS, YYNGEE. The CDR3 runs to 18 residues. V was pared by 0 bases and J by 3 bases, with 10 bases of the junction left unmatched. DNA for the CDR3: TGTGCCAGCAGCGTAGTAGGGAGCGGGGGGGCCGAGACAGATACGCAGTATTTT. Its translation: CASSVVGSGGAETDTQYF.

The chain carries TRBV18 and TRBJ2-3, with a weak D call TRBD2 (5 bases). CDR3 length: 15 amino acids. Trimming took off 0 bases at V and 6 bases at J, with 13 bases between the two ends. Germline-derived CDR1 and CDR2 are KGHSH and LQKENI. Here the CDR3 DNA reads TGTGCCAGCTCACCACCGGAGAGGCGCGGGGATACGCAGTATTTT. It specifies CASSPPERRGDTQYF.

The chain employs TRBV4-3 and TRBJ2-3; 11 positions agree with TRBD2. This CDR3 comprises 17 residues. The germline gives CDR1 LGHNA, CDR2 YSLEER. V lost 1 base, J lost 2 bases, and 5 bases stayed unmatched. The CDR3 DNA is TGCGCCAGCAGCCAAGCTTTACTAGCGGGGGTCACAGATACGCAGTATTTT. It specifies CASSQALLAGVTDTQYF.

V is TRBV9 and J is TRBJ2-3; 7 bases are shared with TRBD2. The V gene's germline CDR1 is SGDLS and CDR2 YYNGEE. The trim removed 0 bases at V and 8 bases at J, leaving 0 bases unmatched. There are 12 residues in the CDR3. CDR3 protein: CASSVAGGTQYF. The DNA of the CDR3 is TGTGCCAGCAGCGTAGCGGGGGGTACGCAGTATTTT. The full variable domain, with the rest looked up from reference TRBV9 and TRBJ2-3, is DSGVTQTPKHLITATGQRVTLRCSPRSGDLSVYWYQQSLDQGLQFLIQYYNGEERAKGNILERFSAQQFPDLHSELNLSSLELGDSALYFCASSVAGGTQYFGPGTRLTVL.

The V call is TRBV18, the J call TRBJ2-7, with 9 nucleotides matching TRBD2. The CDR3 covers 13 residues. Germline-derived CDR1 and CDR2 are KGHSH and LQKENI. The V segment lost 2 bases and the J segment 6 bases; nucleotides outside the gene matches: 2. CDR3 sequence reads: CASSPGTSIEQYF. CDR3 DNA: TGTGCCAGCTCACCAGGGACTAGCATCGAGCAGTACTTC.

This chain links TRBV7-2 with TRBJ2-2; 8 nucleotides align to TRBD2. This CDR3 spans 16 amino acids. Germline V gives CDR1 SGHTA, CDR2 FQGNSA. Trimming removed 5 bases from V and 3 bases from J; junction bases left unmatched: 8. CDR3 bases: TGTGCCAGCAGCCGATCGGGGGGGGTCTACACCGGGGAGCTGTTTTTT. This translates into CASSRSGGVYTGELFF.

V usage is TRBV9 and J usage is TRBJ1-1, with 9 bases fitting TRBD1. This CDR3 is built from 13 residues. In germline, CDR1 is SGDLS, CDR2 YYNGEE. Trimming removed 7 bases from V and 1 base from J; junction bases left unmatched: 2. CDR3 sequence (DNA): TGTGCCAGCGGGACAGGGCCGAACACTGAAGCTTTCTTT. This codes for CASGTGPNTEAFF.

The rearrangement uses TRBV7-8 and TRBJ2-1; 16 nucleotides align to TRBD2. The length of the CDR3 is 18 residues. Germline CDR1 reads SGHVS; CDR2 reads FQNEAQ. V shed 3 bases, J shed 0 bases, and the junction held 2 bases outside the gene matches. The CDR3 here is CASSFGTSGGASYNEQFF. As DNA, the CDR3 is TGTGCCAGCAGCTTTGGGACTAGCGGGGGGGCCTCCTACAATGAGCAGTTCTTC.

The chain couples TRBV7-9 to TRBJ1-4; D remains unclear. CDR1 is SEHNR, CDR2 FQNEAQ, per germline (reference sequence). V was trimmed by 0 bases and J by 0 bases, leaving 5 bases between them. The CDR3 runs 15 residues. DNA of the CDR3: TGTGCCAGCAGCTTAGCAGGAGCAACTAATGAAAAACTGTTTTTT. It codes for CASSLAGATNEKLFF.

The chain couples TRBV2 to TRBJ2-3, with a weak D call TRBD1 (5 bases). V was trimmed by 10 bases and J by 3 bases, leaving 17 bases between them. In germline, CDR1 is SNHLY, CDR2 FYNNEI. The CDR3 consists of 14 residues. The CDR3 sequence: CATMLGRATDTQYF. The CDR3 DNA reads TGTGCCACCATGCTGGGCAGGGCAACAGATACGCAGTATTTT.

This chain joins TRBV4-2 and TRBJ2-5; TRBD1 matches at 12 bases. V gave up 4 bases and J gave up 1 base; unmatched junction bases: 1. CDR1 is LGHNA, CDR2 YNFKEQ, per germline. This CDR3 is 15 amino acids long. Here the CDR3 DNA reads TGTGCCAGCAGCCGGGACAGGGGGCCCCAAGAGACCCAGTACTTC. This encodes CASSRDRGPQETQYF.

The chain recombines TRBV7-8 with TRBJ2-1; possible D gene TRBD1, 6 bases. CDR1 SGHVS and CDR2 FQNEAQ come from the germline V gene. Trimming shortened V by 2 bases and J by 12 bases, and 20 bases separated the two germline ends. The CDR3 is 15 amino acids. The CDR3 nucleotides are TGTGCCAGCAGCTTAACTTCCCTCGAGGGGGTCAGGCAGTTCTTC. It specifies CASSLTSLEGVRQFF.

The chain is built from TRBV23-1 and TRBJ1-3; D is uncertain. TRBV23-1 is an ORF, with its function uncertain. Trimming took 0 bases from V and 2 from J, leaving 20 bases between them. The CDR3 has 19 residues. The CDR3 nucleotides read TGCGCCAGCAGTCAATCAGAACCCCCAATGCCCGTAGCTGGAAACACCATATATTTT. Amino acid sequence: CASSQSEPPMPVAGNTIYF.

The CDR3 nucleotides are TGCAGCGTTGCTCTAGGGACAGGGGGGTTTGAAGCTTTCTTT. Translated: CSVALGTGGFEAFF. The rearrangement uses TRBV29-1 and TRBJ1-1, with 11 bases that match TRBD1. Germline trimming cut 4 bases from V and 7 bases from J; bases unmatched to any gene: 8. Germline CDR1 SQVTM, CDR2 ANQGSEA. This CDR3 is built from 14 residues.

This chain links TRBV2 with TRBJ2-2, with a weak D call TRBD1 (5 bases). Germline V gives CDR1 SNHLY, CDR2 FYNNEI. V lost 4 bases and J 6 bases, leaving 9 bases between the germline ends. CDR3 size: 13 residues. CDR3 nucleotide sequence: TGTGCCAGCAGTGCGGACAACGCCGGGGAGCTGTTTTTT. Residues: CASSADNAGELFF.

The genes are TRBV5-4 and TRBJ2-2, with D perhaps matching TRBD2 (5 bases). The CDR3 runs to 15 residues. The V end was cut by 0 bases, the J end by 3 bases, with 9 bases between. Germline CDR1 and CDR2: SGHNT and YYREEE (reference sequence). The CDR3 loop is CASSLAEGYTGELFF. CDR3 DNA: TGTGCCAGCAGCTTGGCCGAGGGTTACACCGGGGAGCTGTTTTTT. Variable domain in full (rest from reference TRBV5-4 and TRBJ2-2): ETGVTQSPTHLIKTRGQQVTLRCSSQSGHNTVSWYQQALGQGPQFIFQYYREEENGRGNFPPRFSGLQFPNYSSELNVNALELDDSALYLCASSLAEGYTGELFFGEGSRLTVL.

The chain couples TRBV19 to TRBJ1-5, with 8 nucleotides matching TRBD1. The length of the CDR3 is 15 residues. Losses at the gene ends were 10 bases for V and 6 bases for J; bases not matched to a gene: 14. Germline-derived CDR1 and CDR2 are LNHDA and SQIVND (reference sequence). As DNA, the CDR3 is TGTGCCACAACGCCACGGGCAGGGGGCCTTCAGCCCCAGCATTTT. This gives the protein CATTPRAGGLQPQHF. Full variable domain (missing parts from reference TRBV19 and TRBJ1-5): DGGITQSPKYLFRKEGQNVTLSCEQNLNHDAMYWYRQDPGQGLRLIYYSQIVNDFQKGDIAEGYSVSREKKESFPLTVTSAQKNPTAFYLCATTPRAGGLQPQHFGDGTRLSIL.

This rearrangement joins TRBV7-2 to TRBJ2-3; D not certain. V dropped 2 bases and J dropped 6 bases, with 9 bases sitting between them. The CDR3 has 13 amino acids. Germline assignment: CDR1 SGHTA and CDR2 FQGNSA. The CDR3 protein is CASSLPVMDTQYF. CDR3 in DNA: TGTGCCAGCAGCTTACCGGTAATGGATACGCAGTATTTT.

The V and J genes are TRBV6-5 and TRBJ2-7, with 7 bases fitting TRBD1. CDR1 and CDR2 from the germline V gene are MNHEY and SVGAGI. The CDR3 spans 13 residues. Trimming removed 4 bases from V and 2 bases from J; junction bases left unmatched: 2. In nucleotides, the CDR3 is TGTGCCAGCAGTTTGCAGGGGGCCTACGAGCAGTACTTC. It translates to CASSLQGAYEQYF.

This chain links TRBV19 with TRBJ1-5; 9 nucleotides align to TRBD1. CDR1 and CDR2 from the germline V gene are LNHDA and SQIVND (reference sequence). The CDR3 has 14 residues. V trimming: 8 bases; J trimming: 4 bases; junction bases outside the gene matches: 6. The CDR3 DNA reads TGTGCCAGTTCCCATGACAGGGGGAATCAGCCCCAGCATTTT. It specifies CASSHDRGNQPQHF.

As for this clone: In the same sample, other DNA sequences code for this CDR3. The gene calls are TRBV6-6 and TRBJ2-7; D is undetermined. V was shortened by 5 bases and J by 1 base, with 3 bases between the two germline ends. This CDR3 is built from 11 residues. In germline, CDR1 is MNHNY, CDR2 SVGAGI (reference sequence). The CDR3: CASSPSYEQYF. CDR3 DNA: TGTGCCAGCAGTCCATCCTACGAGCAGTACTTC.

The V gene is TRBV7-2, the J gene TRBJ1-5, with 8 positions matching TRBD1. The V and J ends lost 5 bases and 2 bases, in that order; junction bases with no gene match: 5. Germline CDR1 reads SGHTA; CDR2 reads FQGNSA. The CDR3 runs 15 residues. The CDR3 DNA sequence: TGTGCCAGCAGCCTATCGGGACAGGGCAATCAGCCCCAGCATTTT. Translation gives CASSLSGQGNQPQHF.